This TCR beta chain was documented in a study of T-cell reconstitution after alpha-beta-depleted transplantation in children. Whole-study results and caveats: Newly produced T cells mostly provided counts and TCRbeta diversity after one year, as hyperexpanded clones declined. Alpha-beta T cells about two months after transplant reportedly derived from several hundred expanded graft clones.

In the case of this clonotype: Its antigen remains unidentified.

Unique molecular identifiers were incorporated during preparation of the TCRbeta library. TCRdb passed the PCR reads through MiXCR, listing each CDR3 protein once. The sample has 500,000 to 750,000 distinct CDR3 sequences; 25% to 30% are singletons. With V trimmed by 4 bases and J by 3 bases, 11 bases remained unmatched. The CDR3 is made up of 16 amino acids. Germline loops: CDR1 SGHRS, CDR2 YFSETQ. Material: PBMCs, obtained before TCRalphabeta/CD19-depleted stem cell transplant. This TCR came from a boy less than two years old with Wiskott-Aldrich syndrome, due to receive a stem cell transplant. The chain couples TRBV5-1 to TRBJ1-1; TRBD1 matches 8 bases. The CDR3 DNA sequence: TGCGCCAGCAGCGCCTCAGGGGGCCTGGGCGACACTGAAGCTTTCTTT. This gives the protein CASSASGGLGDTEAFF.